This T cell receptor (beta chain) was captured in a study of blood T cell repertoires in COVID-19. In the original workflow: Reference gene primer amplification gave nucleated cell count estimates. Profiled with immunoSEQ multiplex PCR; TCRdb holds only in-frame clones, not every one. That table is the source of V, J and clone size, and D and trimming were worked out from the DNA. The profile shows about 380,000 clones, approximately 80% of them singletons. The source material was peripheral blood. This TCR came from a human donor with acute or convalescent COVID-19. The donor label of this sample is uncertain.

CDR3 sequence reads: CASSGYGTEAFF. The CDR3 DNA reads as TGTGCCAGCAGCGGGTACGGCACTGAAGCTTTCTTT. The chain combines TRBV9 with TRBJ1-1; D is unresolved. The CDR3 loop spans 12 amino acids. Germline CDR1 reads SGDLS; CDR2 reads YYNGEE. With 3 bases removed from V and 4 bases from J, the gap between germline ends came to 7 bases.